These 12 T cell receptor beta chains came from one sample sequenced in a study of tumor and adjacent non-tumor tissue in lung cancer. Three rounds of nested PCR, following a modified ARM-PCR protocol, produced the TCRbeta library. TCRdb re-called the multiplex PCR reads with MiXCR, one entry per CDR3 protein. The data hold over 100,000 distinct CDR3 sequences, with about 75% observed a single time. This sample's RNA came from whole unsorted tissue. The sequencing input was lung tumor tissue. The source of these receptors is a woman aged 55-75 years with non-small cell lung cancer.

For this clonotype: One end of the junction fails to match germline, which may point to a read error. The chain couples TRBV6-2 or TRBV6-3 to TRBJ2-7; D is tentatively TRBD1 or TRBD2 (5 bases each). The CDR3 sequence is 14 residues long. Germline CDR1 and CDR2: MNHEY and SVGEGT. The CDR3 spells CTSSYTGNGDEHYF. The CDR3 nucleotides are TGTACCAGCAGTTATACGGGTAACGGGGACGAGCATTATTTC.

Worth noting for this clonotype: With a much larger clone just one base away, this may be a read error. The chain recombines TRBV6-6 with TRBJ2-7, with D perhaps TRBD2 (5 bases). Germline-derived CDR1 and CDR2 are MNHNY and SVGAGI (reference sequence). The CDR3 has 15 residues. V lost 0 bases, J lost 3 bases, and 12 bases lay in between. CDR3 DNA: TGTGCCAGCAGTTACTCGAAAGGCGACTACTACGAGCAGTACTTC. Translated: CASSYSKGDYYEQYF.

The chain uses TRBV29-1 and TRBJ1-5; 7 nucleotides match TRBD1. The CDR3 has 15 amino acids. Germline assignment: CDR1 SQVTM and CDR2 ANQGSEA. The CDR3 DNA reads TGCAGTGTTCCGGGACAGTGGCCCGGGGGTCAGCCCCAGCATTTT. It specifies CSVPGQWPGGQPQHF.

Comment on this clonotype: One end of the junction varies from germline; a read error may be responsible. The chain couples TRBV11-2 to TRBJ2-1, with a weak D call TRBD1 (5 bases). The CDR3 totals 17 residues. Germline assignment: CDR1 SGHAT and CDR2 FQNNGV. The CDR3 is CASSLVRQTSSYSEQFF. The CDR3 region has the DNA TGTGCCAGCAGCTTGGTGAGACAGACCAGCTCCTACAGTGAGCAGTTCTTC.

This clonotype was detected only once. The chain uses TRBV24-1 and TRBJ1-1; a possible D gene is TRBD1 (5 bases). V shed 7 bases and J shed 5 bases, with 13 bases lying between them. The CDR3 is 13 amino acids. CDR1 is KGHDR, CDR2 SFDVKD, per germline. The CDR3 region is CATSLGASTEAFF. The DNA of the CDR3 is TGTGCCACCAGCCTTGGGGCATCAACTGAAGCTTTCTTT.

Details on this clonotype: This may stem from a read error, because a much larger clone lies one nucleotide away. The rearrangement uses TRBV20-1 and TRBJ2-2; maybe TRBD2 (7 bases). The CDR3 consists of 14 residues. Per germline, CDR1 DFQATT and CDR2 SNEGSKA (reference sequence). The CDR3 region is CNGEGEERTGELFF. CDR3 sequence (DNA): TGCAATGGGGAGGGGGAGGAGAGGACCGGGGAGCTGTTTTTT.

Details on this clonotype: A much more abundant neighbour one base away suggests this may be a read error. The rearrangement joins TRBV20-1 to TRBJ2-3, with TRBD2 matching over 10 bases. Germline V gene lookup returns CDR1 DFQATT and CDR2 SNEGSKA (reference sequence). CDR3 size: 18 residues. The J segment lost 2 bases and the V segment lost 4 bases, leaving 15 bases of the junction unmatched. CDR3 sequence: CSAKGSSKRGGSTDTQYF. The CDR3 DNA follows: TGCAGTGCTAAAGGCTCATCTAAGCGGGGGGGATCCACAGATACGCAGTATTTT.

With regard to this clonotype: This may come from a read error, since a much larger clone is one base off. This rearrangement joins TRBV20-1 to TRBJ2-5, with 12 positions matching TRBD2. The germline gives CDR1 DFQATT, CDR2 SNEGSKA (reference sequence). There are 15 residues in the CDR3. V was clipped by 1 base and J by 3 bases; unmatched bases: 3. CDR3 sequence: CSARGRLAGEETQYF. As DNA, the CDR3 is TGCAGTGCTAGAGGGCGACTAGCGGGAGAAGAGACCCAGTACTTC.

The rearrangement joins TRBV30 to TRBJ2-5; no clear D gene. V was cut by 2 bases and J by 5 bases, with 6 bases left in between. Germline V lookup: CDR1 GTSNPN, CDR2 SVGIG (reference sequence). This CDR3 comprises 11 residues. The CDR3 DNA is TGTGCCTGGAGTCTGGAGGAGACCCAGTACTTC. Translation gives CAWSLEETQYF.

The chain combines TRBV9 with TRBJ2-6; the D is unclear. The germline V gene encodes CDR1 SGDLS and CDR2 YYNGEE. This CDR3 is 15 amino acids long. The V gene lost 4 bases and the J gene lost 2 bases, with 10 bases spanning the gap. The CDR3 nucleotides are TGTGCCAGCAGCCTGTGGTTCGCTGGGGCCAACGTCCTGACTTTC. Its translation: CASSLWFAGANVLTF.

The chain employs TRBV14 and TRBJ2-3; no reliable D call. Germline V gene sequence: CDR1 SGHDN, CDR2 FVKESK. V dropped 3 bases and J dropped 4 bases, with 14 bases sitting between them. CDR3 length: 15 residues. CDR3 sequence (DNA): TGTGCCAGCAGCCAGACCCGACATGGGCCAGATACGCAGTATTTT. It yields the protein CASSQTRHGPDTQYF.

Concerning this clonotype itself: This sequence may be a read error, since a much larger clone differs from it by one base. The chain uses TRBV20-1 and TRBJ1-3; D remains unclear. The CDR3 extends over 14 amino acids. V dropped 0 bases and J dropped 9 bases, with 15 bases sitting between them. Germline V gene lookup returns CDR1 DFQATT and CDR2 SNEGSKA (reference sequence). CDR3 in amino acids: CSARDCLLGSTIYF. The CDR3 region has the DNA TGCAGTGCTAGAGATTGCCTTCTCGGGAGCACCATATATTTT.